This T cell receptor beta chain was identified in a study of vaccination effects on CD4 cells after COVID-19. Study-wide findings and caveats: In convalescent patients, vaccine-induced clones largely differed from infection-induced clones.

A note on this clone: As yet, its antigen is unknown.

The method was immunoSEQ multiplex PCR; TCRdb's version includes in-frame clones alone and lacks a portion of them. Among about 22,000 clones listed, around 80% were seen once. Germline V gene lookup returns CDR1 SGHTA and CDR2 FQGNSA. V lost 5 bases, J lost 4 bases, and 7 bases lay in between. The length of the CDR3 is 12 residues. Expansion of antigen-specific CD4+ T cells with viral peptide pools was carried out by the ViraFEST assay before sequencing. Following 10 days of culture, CD4+ T cells were isolated. Convalescent patients had PCR-confirmed SARS-CoV-2 infection between March and December 2020.

The source of this sequence is a human donor who had a prior SARS-CoV-2 infection. The sequences come from CD4+ T cells from PBMCs cultured with a peptide pool, collected before COVID-19 vaccination. The chain carries TRBV7-2 and TRBJ2-3; D perhaps matches TRBD1 (5 bases). CDR3 region: CASSIGADTQYF. In DNA form, the CDR3 reads TGTGCCAGCAGCATAGGGGCAGATACGCAGTATTTT.